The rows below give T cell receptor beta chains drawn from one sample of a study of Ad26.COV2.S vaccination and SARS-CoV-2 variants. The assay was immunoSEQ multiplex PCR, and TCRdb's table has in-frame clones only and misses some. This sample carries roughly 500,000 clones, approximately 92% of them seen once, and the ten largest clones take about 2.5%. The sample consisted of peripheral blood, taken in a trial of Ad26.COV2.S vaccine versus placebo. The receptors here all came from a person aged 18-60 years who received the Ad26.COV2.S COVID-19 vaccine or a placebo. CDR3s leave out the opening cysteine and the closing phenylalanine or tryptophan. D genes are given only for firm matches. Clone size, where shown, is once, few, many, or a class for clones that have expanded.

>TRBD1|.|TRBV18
ASSPAGQGGNIQY
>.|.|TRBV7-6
ASSPTVGKLF
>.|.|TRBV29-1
SAKRTGEKLF
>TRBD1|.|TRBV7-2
ASSVQGDRTEAF
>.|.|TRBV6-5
ASSREQDSPLH
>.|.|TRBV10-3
AIRNFGGEKLF
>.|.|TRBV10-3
AINPTDQISRVEAF
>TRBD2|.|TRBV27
ASSTPFSGGYEQY
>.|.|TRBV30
AWTEGVAYEQY
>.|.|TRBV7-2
ASSHTRGGRETQY
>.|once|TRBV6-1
ASSETLKETQY
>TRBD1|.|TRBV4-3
ASSQDRTGIGYT
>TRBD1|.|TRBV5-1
ASSVDRGQFSRTNEKLF
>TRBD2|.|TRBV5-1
ASGVMGRGETQY
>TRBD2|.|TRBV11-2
ASSLLASGGSTDTQY
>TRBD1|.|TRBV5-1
ASSRGQGTPEAF
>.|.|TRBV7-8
ASSLVFRTSPNSPLH
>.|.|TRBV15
ATSSFQGADTQY
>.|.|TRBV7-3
ASSLTKGSLADTQY
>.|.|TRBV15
ATSWEGSTSPYNSPLH
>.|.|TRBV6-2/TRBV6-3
ASSFKVSGANVLT
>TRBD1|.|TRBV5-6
ASSKPQGPYYEQY
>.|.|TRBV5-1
ASSLSLRVPYEQY
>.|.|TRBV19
ASSLTWKETQY
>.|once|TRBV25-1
ASSSISGDQPQH
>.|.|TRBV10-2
ASSGSSYNEQF
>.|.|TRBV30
ATRTVTYGYT
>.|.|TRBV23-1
AREGGPNEKLF
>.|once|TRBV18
ASSLLGQSNTEAF
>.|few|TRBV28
ASSLVGGNTIY
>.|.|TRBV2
ASSPGSIYNEQF
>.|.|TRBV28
ASSSVQMDNEQF
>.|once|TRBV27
ASRPTGNTGELF
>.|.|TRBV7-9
ASSYPPLKNDNEQF
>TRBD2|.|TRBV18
ASSAGLQETQY
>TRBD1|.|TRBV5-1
ASSASGTGETEAF
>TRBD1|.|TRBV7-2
ASSPVSGSGGDGYT
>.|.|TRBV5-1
ASSSFDRIQETQY
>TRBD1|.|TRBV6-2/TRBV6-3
ASSDPYRGGGEKLF
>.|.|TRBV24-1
ATSDSALYQPQH
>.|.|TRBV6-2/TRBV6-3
ASSLTGKRGYT
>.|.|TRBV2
ASSRPNTEAF
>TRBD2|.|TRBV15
ATSRDLQLAREGREQF
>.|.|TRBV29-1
SVRAGPSSYNEQF